This T cell receptor beta chain originates from a study of CD8+CD57+ T cells in acquired aplastic anemia. Study overall: Sorting CD4+ and CD8+ cells gave DNA averaging 3.2 ug.

Whoever was chosen for sequencing had shown CD8+CD57+ cell expansion by flow cytometry. Study observations and caveats: There were some 27 CD8+ CDR3 sequences that occurred in both patients and controls.

The template for TCR beta VDJ and CDR3 sequence profiling was genomic DNA. MiXCR, run by TCRdb on the reads, gives a single entry per CDR3 protein. The top ten clones hold around 1.1% of a sample with 150,000 to 200,000 distinct CDR3 sequences, 45% to 55% of them seen once. This CDR3 contains 13 residues. The germline gives CDR1 DFQATT, CDR2 SNEGSKA (reference sequence). Trimming shortened V by 3 bases and J by 6 bases, and 15 bases separated the two germline ends. This clonotype was seen more than once but under ten times. Its target is unknown. The gene calls are TRBV20-1 and TRBJ2-7; D tentatively fits TRBD1 or TRBD2 (5 bases each). The source is a human donor with aplastic anemia. The sample comprised sorted CD4+, CD8+, or CD8+CD57+ T cells (not recorded which) from PBMCs. CDR3 loop: CSASGTDTFEQYF. The CDR3 DNA sequence: TGCAGTGCTAGCGGGACGGACACCTTCGAGCAGTACTTC.